This T cell receptor beta chain was sequenced during a study of blood T cell repertoires in COVID-19 (dated by TCRdb to about 2020). With regard to the full study: Collaborator samples came from the United States, Italy and Spain and covered acute and convalescent phases of COVID-19. The prospective study material was composed of cDNA or gDNA derived from T cells, B-cell-depleted T cells, or PBMCs. Deeply sampled blood TCRbeta repertoires from subjects exposed to, actively infected with, or recovered from COVID-19 were included in the dataset. The repertoires were released in a freely available public database meant as a resource for research on the immune response to SARS-CoV-2. The samples were drawn from the first 160 participants of the ongoing ImmuneRACE study and from roughly 1,300 subjects provided by 6 global collaborators. Sample metadata almost always included a de-identified subject ID, COVID-19 status, age in years and sex. Where HLA class I and class II types were available, the types were taken from metadata supplied by the sample provider, not from assay-based typing.

A remark on this clone: Its antigen is currently not known. Base qualities are not provided; no much larger clone lies one nucleotide away.

The CDR3 holds 17 amino acids from the cysteine to the phenylalanine. Only the CDR3 region is kept as DNA, spanning 51 bases read in frame from base 1. The germline V gene encodes CDR1 MNHEY and CDR2 SVGEGT. Trimming costs V 3 bases and J 2 bases, and their ends lie 19 bases apart. The immunoSEQ Assay, a bias-controlled multiplex PCR, was used to amplify TCRbeta CDR3 regions from genomic DNA. In the source study's methods: Nucleated cell counts per sample were estimated from amplification of reference gene primers within the assay. To quantify the absolute abundance of each unique TCRbeta CDR3 rearrangement, sequence reads were collapsed and filtered. Productive Simpson clonality was computed per sample as the square root of Simpson's diversity index over productive rearrangements. TCRdb re-hosts the immuneACCESS table, in-frame sequences only. Its copies lack some clones; in the studies checked, an unresolved V gene accounts for under half of them, and the cause for the rest is not known. D and trimming were read from the DNA, whereas the V and J calls and clone size are those reported in that table. The sample data list some 350,000 clones, and roughly 89% of these were observed just once. The ten most abundant clones make up more than 3% of the sample.

A second Seattle source provided samples from volunteer blood donors who had recovered from COVID-19. Whole blood was collected in K2EDTA tubes by collaborating institutions according to the institutions' own protocols. Collaborator samples were shipped for TCRbeta analysis as frozen whole blood, isolated PBMCs, or DNA extracted from either sample type. Here is what the overall study found, with its caveats: The quantity of clinical and demographic metadata differed by source and by participant and was supplied without curation.

The receptor's source is a woman between 18 and 29 years old who had recovered from COVID-19. Sequenced material: peripheral blood. The rearrangement combines TRBV6-2 or TRBV6-3 with TRBJ1-2, and possibly TRBD1, on 6 matching bases. The DNA sequence is TGTGCCAGCAGTTATCAGGCCCGGACAGACCCGAACTATGGCTACACCTTC. The resulting protein is CASSYQARTDPNYGYTF.